This TCR beta chain is drawn from a study of response to subunit inactivated influenza vaccine. Each CDR3 protein is one row after TCRdb ran MiXCR on the RT-PCR reads. The sample shows 250,000 to 350,000 distinct CDR3 sequences, approximately 20% of them seen only once. The germline V and J ends were trimmed by 1 base and 7 bases, with 11 bases remaining between them. The CDR3 runs 13 residues. Per germline, CDR1 SGHRS and CDR2 YFSETQ. Overall study findings and caveats: Authors suggested each seasonal flu vaccination may recruit only limited numbers of new T cells.

On this clonotype itself: Its antigen remains unidentified.

The chain combines TRBV5-1 with TRBJ1-1; D not certain. This sequence originates from a man aged 45-69 years who received an inactivated influenza vaccine. Sequencing was performed on PBMCs from blood, taken about 19 months after vaccination. The CDR3 DNA reads TGCGCCAGCAGCTTGCCTAGCGGGCGTGAAGCTTTCTTT. Its protein product is CASSLPSGREAFF.